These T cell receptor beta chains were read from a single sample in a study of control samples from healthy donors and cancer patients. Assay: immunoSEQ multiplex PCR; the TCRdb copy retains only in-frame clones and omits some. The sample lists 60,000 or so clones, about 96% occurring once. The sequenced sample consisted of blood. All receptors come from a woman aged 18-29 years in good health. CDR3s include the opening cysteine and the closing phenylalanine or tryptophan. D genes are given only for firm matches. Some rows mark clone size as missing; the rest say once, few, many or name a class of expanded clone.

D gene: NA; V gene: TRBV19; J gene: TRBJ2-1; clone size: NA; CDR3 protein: CASSQLYNEQFF; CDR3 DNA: TGTGCCAGTAGCCAGTTATACAATGAGCAGTTCTTC
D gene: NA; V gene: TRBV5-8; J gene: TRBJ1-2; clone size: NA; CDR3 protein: CASSLTPSNYGYTF; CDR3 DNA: TGTGCCAGCAGCTTGACACCGTCGAACTATGGCTACACCTTC
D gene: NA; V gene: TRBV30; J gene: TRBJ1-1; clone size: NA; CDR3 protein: CAWSRRRGNTEAFF; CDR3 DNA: TGTGCCTGGAGTCGCCGGCGGGGGAACACTGAAGCTTTCTTT
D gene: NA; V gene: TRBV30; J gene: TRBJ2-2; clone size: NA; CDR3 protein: CAWSPVTGELFF; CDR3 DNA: TGTGCCTGGTCCCCCGTCACCGGGGAGCTGTTTTTT
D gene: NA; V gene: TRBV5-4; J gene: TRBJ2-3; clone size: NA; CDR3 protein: CASSLGGFGGGTDTQYF; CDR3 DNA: TGTGCCAGCAGCTTGGGGGGTTTCGGGGGAGGCACAGATACGCAGTATTTT
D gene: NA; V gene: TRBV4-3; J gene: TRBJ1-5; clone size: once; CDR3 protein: CASSQDGGGGQPQHF; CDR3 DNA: TGCGCCAGCAGCCAAGATGGGGGAGGAGGTCAGCCCCAGCATTTT
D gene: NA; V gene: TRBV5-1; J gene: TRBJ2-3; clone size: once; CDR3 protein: CASRAAYRTSSTDTQYF; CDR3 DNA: TGCGCCAGCAGGGCGGCATACAGAACCTCTAGCACAGATACGCAGTATTTT
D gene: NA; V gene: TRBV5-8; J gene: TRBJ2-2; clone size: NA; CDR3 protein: CASRGGVKDTGELFF; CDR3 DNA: TGTGCCAGCAGAGGCGGGGTGAAGGACACCGGGGAGCTGTTTTTT
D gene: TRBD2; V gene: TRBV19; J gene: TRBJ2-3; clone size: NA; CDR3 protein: CASSERGGPDTQYF; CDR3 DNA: TGTGCCAGTAGTGAGCGGGGGGGCCCAGATACGCAGTATTTT
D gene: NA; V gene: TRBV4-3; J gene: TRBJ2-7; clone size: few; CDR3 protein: CASSQETGAPSYEQYF; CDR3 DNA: TGCGCCAGCAGCCAAGAAACAGGCGCCCCCTCCTACGAGCAGTACTTC